One T cell receptor (beta chain) is described in this entry. Antigen specificity is unknown. The assay looked at approximately 10^5 TCR templates in each sample. The table came from immunoSEQ multiplex PCR; TCRdb's copy has only in-frame clones and leaves some out. The sample holds tens of thousands of clones, 80% to 90% seen once. CDR3 length: 12 amino acids. V was trimmed by 8 bases and J by 7 bases, leaving 14 bases between them. The germline CDR1 and CDR2 sequences are LNHDA and SQIVND (reference sequence). This record belongs to a study of siplizumab effects on memory and regulatory T cells. Study-level findings and limits: Naive T cells seemed more diverse than memory cells; they also seemed major alloresponse contributors. Mapping to unstimulated subsets was achieved for only a minor fraction of alloreactive clones.

This receptor was taken from a human donor in good health. This chain links TRBV19 with TRBJ1-2; D unresolved. The sequenced sample was Tregs sorted from blood. The CDR3 here is CASFWGGSGYTF. The CDR3 region has the DNA TGTGCCAGTTTTTGGGGAGGTAGTGGCTACACCTTC.